The T cell receptor beta chain described here comes from a study of early T cells in non-severe SARS-CoV-2 infection. This clonotype was recorded at least ten times. TCRdb reprocessed the 5' RACE reads via MiXCR and lists one record per CDR3 protein. The data show 60,000 to 75,000 distinct CDR3 sequences, with 10% to 12% seen just once and roughly 6% held by the top ten. Germline-derived CDR1 and CDR2 are MDHEN and SYDVKM. With V trimmed by 3 bases and J by 1 base, 2 bases remained unmatched. The CDR3 covers 14 residues. The J gene is TRBJ1-2, the V gene TRBV28, with 7 positions matching TRBD1. This TCR was recovered from an adult who was a healthcare worker with PCR-confirmed SARS-CoV-2 infection or an uninfected control (not recorded which). The source material was whole blood, sampled at baseline. The CDR3 is CASSLGQRNYGYTF. In DNA form, the CDR3 reads TGTGCCAGCAGTTTGGGACAGCGTAACTATGGCTACACCTTC.